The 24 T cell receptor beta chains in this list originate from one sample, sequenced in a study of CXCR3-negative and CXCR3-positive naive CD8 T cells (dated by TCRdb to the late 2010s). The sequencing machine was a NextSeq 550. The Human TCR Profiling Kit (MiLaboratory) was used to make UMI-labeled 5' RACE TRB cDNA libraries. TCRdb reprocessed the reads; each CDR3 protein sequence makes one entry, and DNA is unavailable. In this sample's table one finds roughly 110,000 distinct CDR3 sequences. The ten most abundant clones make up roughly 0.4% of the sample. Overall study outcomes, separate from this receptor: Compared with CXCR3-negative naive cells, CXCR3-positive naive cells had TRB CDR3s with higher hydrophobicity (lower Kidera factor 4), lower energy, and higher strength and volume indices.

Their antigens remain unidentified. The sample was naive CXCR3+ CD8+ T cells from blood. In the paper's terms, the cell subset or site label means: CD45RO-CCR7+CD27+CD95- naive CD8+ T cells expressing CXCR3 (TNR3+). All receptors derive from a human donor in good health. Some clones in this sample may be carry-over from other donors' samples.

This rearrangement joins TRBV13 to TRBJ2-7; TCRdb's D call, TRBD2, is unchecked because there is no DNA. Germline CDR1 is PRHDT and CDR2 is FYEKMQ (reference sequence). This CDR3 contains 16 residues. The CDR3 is CASSSALAGSHGEQYF.

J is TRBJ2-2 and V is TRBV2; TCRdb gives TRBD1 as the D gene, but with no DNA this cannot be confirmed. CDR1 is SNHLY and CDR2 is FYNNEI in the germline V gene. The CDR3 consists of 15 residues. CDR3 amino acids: CASSSGQGWGGELFF.

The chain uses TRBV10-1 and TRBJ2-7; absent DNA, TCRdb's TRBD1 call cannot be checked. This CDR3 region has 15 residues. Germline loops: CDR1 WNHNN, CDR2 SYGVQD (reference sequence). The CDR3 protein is CASSETRDIRGEQYF.

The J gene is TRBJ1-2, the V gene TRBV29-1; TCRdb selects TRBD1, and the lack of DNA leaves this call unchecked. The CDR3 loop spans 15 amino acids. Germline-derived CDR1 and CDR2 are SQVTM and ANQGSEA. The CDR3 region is CSVEDRRAAPYGYTF.

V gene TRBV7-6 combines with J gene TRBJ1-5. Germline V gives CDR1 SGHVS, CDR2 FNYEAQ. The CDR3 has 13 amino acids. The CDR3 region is CASSRALGQPQHF.

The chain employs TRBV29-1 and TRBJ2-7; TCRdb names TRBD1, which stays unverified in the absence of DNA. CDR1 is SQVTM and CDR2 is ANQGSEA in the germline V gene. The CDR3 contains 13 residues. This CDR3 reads CSVPGQSTYEQYF.

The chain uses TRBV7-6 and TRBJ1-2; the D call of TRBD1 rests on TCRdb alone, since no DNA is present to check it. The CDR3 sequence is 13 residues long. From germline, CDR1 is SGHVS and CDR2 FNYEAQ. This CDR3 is CASSFGTGDGYTF.

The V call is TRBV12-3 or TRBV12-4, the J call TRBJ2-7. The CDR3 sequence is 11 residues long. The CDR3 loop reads CASSSPYEQYF.

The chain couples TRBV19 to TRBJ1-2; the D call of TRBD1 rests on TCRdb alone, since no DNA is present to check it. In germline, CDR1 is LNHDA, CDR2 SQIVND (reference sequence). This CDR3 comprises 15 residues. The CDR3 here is CASSIQGAAGHGYTF.

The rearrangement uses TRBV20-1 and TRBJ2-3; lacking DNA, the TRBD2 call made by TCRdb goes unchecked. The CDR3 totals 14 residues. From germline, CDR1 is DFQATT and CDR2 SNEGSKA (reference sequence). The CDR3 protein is CSAEASGDPDTQYF.

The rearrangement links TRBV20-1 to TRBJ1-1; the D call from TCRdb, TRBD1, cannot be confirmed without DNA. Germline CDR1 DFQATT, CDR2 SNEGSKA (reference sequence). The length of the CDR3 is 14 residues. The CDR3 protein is CSARGEQGDTEAFF.

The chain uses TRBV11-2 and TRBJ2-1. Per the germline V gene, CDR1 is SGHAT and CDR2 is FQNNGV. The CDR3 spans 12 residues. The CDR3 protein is CASSFSSNEQFF. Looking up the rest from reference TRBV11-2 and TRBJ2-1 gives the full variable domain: EAGVAQSPRYKIIEKRQSVAFWCNPISGHATLYWYQQILGQGPKLLIQFQNNGVVDDSQLPKDRFSAERLKGVDSTLKIQPAKLEDSAVYLCASSFSSNEQFFGPGTRLTVL.

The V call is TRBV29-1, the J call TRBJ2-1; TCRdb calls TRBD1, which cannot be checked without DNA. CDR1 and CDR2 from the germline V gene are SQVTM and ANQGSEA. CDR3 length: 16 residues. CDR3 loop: CSVDPSGTVLYNEQFF.

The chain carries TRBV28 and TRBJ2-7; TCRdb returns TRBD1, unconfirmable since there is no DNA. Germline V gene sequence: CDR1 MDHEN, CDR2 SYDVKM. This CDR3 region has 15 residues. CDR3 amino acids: CASSPSPGMAYEQYF.

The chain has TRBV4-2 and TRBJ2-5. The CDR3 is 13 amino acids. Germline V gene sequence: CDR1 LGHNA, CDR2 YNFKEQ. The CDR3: CASSQEARGTQYF.

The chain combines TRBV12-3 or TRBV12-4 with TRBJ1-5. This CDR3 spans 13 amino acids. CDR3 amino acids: CASSSGRSQPQHF.

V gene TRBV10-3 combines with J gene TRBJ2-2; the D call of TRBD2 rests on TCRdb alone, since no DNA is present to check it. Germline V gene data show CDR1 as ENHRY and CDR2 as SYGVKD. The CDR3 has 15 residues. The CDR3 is CAISETSGLAGELFF.

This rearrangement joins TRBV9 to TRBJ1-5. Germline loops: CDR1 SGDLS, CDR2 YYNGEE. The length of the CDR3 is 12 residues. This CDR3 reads CASSVGAGPQHF.

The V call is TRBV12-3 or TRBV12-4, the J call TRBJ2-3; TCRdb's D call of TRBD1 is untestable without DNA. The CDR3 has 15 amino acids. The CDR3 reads CASSLSGGAADTQYF.

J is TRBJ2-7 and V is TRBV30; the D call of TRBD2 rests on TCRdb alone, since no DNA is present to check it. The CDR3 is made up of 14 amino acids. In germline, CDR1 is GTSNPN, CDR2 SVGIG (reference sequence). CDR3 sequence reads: CAWRDLAGSYEQYF.

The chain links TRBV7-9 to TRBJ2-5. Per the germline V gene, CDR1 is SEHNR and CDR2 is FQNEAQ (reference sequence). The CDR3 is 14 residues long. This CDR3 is CASSPSGRQETQYF. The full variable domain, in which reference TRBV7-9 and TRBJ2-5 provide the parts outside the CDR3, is DTGVSQNPRHKITKRGQNVTFRCDPISEHNRLYWYRQTLGQGPEFLTYFQNEAQLEKSRLLSDRFSAERPKGSFSTLEIQRTEQGDSAMYLCASSPSGRQETQYFGPGTRLLVL.

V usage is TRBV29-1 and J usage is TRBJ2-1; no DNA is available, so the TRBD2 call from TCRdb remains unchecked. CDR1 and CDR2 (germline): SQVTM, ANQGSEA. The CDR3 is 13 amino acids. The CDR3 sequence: CSARRGAYNEQFF.

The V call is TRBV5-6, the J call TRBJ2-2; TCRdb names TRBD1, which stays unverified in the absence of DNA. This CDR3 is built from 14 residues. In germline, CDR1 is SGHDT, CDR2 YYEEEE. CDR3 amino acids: CASSYGTETGELFF.

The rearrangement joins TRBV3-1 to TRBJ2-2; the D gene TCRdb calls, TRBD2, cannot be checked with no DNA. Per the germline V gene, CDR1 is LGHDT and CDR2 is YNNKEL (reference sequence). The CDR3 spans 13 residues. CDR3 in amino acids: CASKGKNTGELFF.